The T cell receptor (beta chain) described here comes from a study of T cells in Graves' hyperthyroidism and ophthalmopathy. Trimming removed 5 bases from V and 2 bases from J; junction bases left unmatched: 9. CDR3 size: 16 residues. Germline assignment: CDR1 SGHTA and CDR2 FQGNSA. This clonotype was seen at least ten times. Hyperthyroidism in the patients, aged 18 to 65, was newly diagnosed and under 2 months in duration. Amplified regions were TCR beta CDR3 sequences from RNA transcripts. The HTBI primer set drove a first-round RT-PCR of the TCR CDR3. TCRdb recomputed calls from the multiplex PCR reads with MiXCR, one row per CDR3 protein. The sample holds around 700,000 distinct CDR3 sequences, roughly a sixth seen once.

The sequenced sample consisted of blood. This sequence joins TRBV7-2 and TRBJ2-5; 9 positions agree with TRBD2. The sequence came from a woman in her 50s with Graves' hyperthyroidism that later progressed to Graves' ophthalmopathy. The CDR3 loop reads CASSASVSGGQETQYF. CDR3 bases: TGTGCCAGCAGCGCTAGCGTTAGCGGGGGACAAGAGACCCAGTACTTC.